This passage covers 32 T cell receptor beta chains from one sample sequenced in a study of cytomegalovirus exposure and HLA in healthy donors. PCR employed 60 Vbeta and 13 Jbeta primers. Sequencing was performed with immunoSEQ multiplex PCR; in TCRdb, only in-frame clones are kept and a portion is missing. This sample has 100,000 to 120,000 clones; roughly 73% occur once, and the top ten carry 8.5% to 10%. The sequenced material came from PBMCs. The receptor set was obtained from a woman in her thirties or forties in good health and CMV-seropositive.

Written as DNA, the CDR3 is TGTGCCAGCAGTGAGCAGGGTGACTATGGCTACACCTTC. Translating it yields CASSEQGDYGYTF. The rearrangement links TRBV6-1 to TRBJ1-2; the D gene is possibly TRBD1 (5 bases). Germline V gene data show CDR1 as MNHNS and CDR2 as SASEGT. Trimming pared 3 bases from V and 3 bases from J, leaving 8 bases between. This CDR3 comprises 13 residues.

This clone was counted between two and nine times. The CDR3 region has the DNA TGTGCCATCAGTGGGGAGAGGGGGTCGGCCTACGAGCAGTACTTC. This translates into CAISGERGSAYEQYF. The chain employs TRBV10-3 and TRBJ2-7; D perhaps matches TRBD1 (6 bases). V was pared by 4 bases and J by 2 bases, with 15 bases between. The germline V gene has CDR1 ENHRY and CDR2 SYGVKD. The CDR3 runs to 15 residues.

CDR3 bases: TGCGCCAGCAGCCCCCAGGGCGGGGGGTCTTACGAGCAGTACTTC. It specifies CASSPQGGGSYEQYF. The chain couples TRBV5-1 to TRBJ2-7, with 8 bases that match TRBD2. CDR1 SGHRS and CDR2 YFSETQ come from the germline V gene. V lost 4 bases, J lost 4 bases, and 10 bases stayed unmatched. This CDR3 spans 15 amino acids.

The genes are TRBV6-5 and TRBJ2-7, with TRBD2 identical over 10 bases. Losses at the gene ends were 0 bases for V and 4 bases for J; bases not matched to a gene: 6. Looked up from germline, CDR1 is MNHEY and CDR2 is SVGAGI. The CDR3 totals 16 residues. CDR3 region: CASSYSIASGSYEQYF. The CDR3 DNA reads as TGTGCCAGCAGTTACTCAATCGCTAGCGGGAGTTACGAGCAGTACTTC.

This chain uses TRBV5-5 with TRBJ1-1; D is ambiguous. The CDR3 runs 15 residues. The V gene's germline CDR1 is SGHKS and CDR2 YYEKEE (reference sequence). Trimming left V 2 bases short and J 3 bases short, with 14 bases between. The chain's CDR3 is CASSLESMLYTEAFF. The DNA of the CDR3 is TGTGCCAGCAGCTTAGAGTCGATGTTGTACACTGAAGCTTTCTTT.

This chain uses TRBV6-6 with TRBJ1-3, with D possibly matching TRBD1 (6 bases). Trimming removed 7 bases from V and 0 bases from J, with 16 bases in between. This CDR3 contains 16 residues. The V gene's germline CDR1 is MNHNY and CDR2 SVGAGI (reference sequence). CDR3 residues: CASKAWTDRSGNTIYF. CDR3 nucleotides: TGTGCCAGCAAGGCTTGGACAGACCGCTCTGGAAACACCATATATTTT.

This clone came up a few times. The CDR3 sequence: CASSFRDSYGYTF. The CDR3 coding sequence is TGTGCCAGCAGTTTTCGAGACAGCTATGGCTACACCTTC. The chain has TRBV28 and TRBJ1-2; possibly TRBD1 for D (5 bases). V was cut by 3 bases and J by 4 bases, with 9 bases left in between. Germline V CDR1 and CDR2: MDHEN, SYDVKM. The CDR3 sequence is 13 residues long.

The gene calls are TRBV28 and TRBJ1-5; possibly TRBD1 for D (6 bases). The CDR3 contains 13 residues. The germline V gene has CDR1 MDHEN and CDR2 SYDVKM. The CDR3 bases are TGTGGGCACAGGGCGGAAAGAAGTCAGCCCCAGCATTTT. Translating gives CGHRAERSQPQHF.

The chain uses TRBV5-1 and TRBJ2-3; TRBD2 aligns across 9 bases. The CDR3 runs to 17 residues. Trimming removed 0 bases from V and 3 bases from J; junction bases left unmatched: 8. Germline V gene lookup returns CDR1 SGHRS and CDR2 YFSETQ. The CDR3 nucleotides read TGCGCCAGCAGCTTGGCCGTCGGCGGGGGGGCAACAGATACGCAGTATTTT. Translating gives CASSLAVGGGATDTQYF.

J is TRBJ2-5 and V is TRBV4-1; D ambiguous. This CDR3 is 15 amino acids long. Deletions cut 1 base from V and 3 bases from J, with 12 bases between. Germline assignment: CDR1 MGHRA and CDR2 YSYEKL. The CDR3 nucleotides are TGCGCCAGCAGCCAAGGCGTGCGACTCAAAGAGACCCAGTACTTC. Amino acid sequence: CASSQGVRLKETQYF.

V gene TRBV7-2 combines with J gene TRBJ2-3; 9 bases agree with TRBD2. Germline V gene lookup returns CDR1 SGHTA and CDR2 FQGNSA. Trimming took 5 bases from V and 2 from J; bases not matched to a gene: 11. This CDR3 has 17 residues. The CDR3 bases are TGTGCCAGCAGCCCCTTCCGGACTAGCGTAATCACAGATACGCAGTATTTT. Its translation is CASSPFRTSVITDTQYF.

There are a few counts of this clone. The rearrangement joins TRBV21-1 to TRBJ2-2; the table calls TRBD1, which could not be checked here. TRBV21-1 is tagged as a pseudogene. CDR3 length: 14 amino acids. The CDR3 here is CASRGQGKPGELFF. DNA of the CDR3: TGTGCCAGCAGGGGACAGGGTAAACCCGGGGAGCTGTTTTTT.

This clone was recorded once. CDR3 sequence: CASSPLTGGRDGYTF. The DNA of the CDR3 is TGTGCCAGCTCACCTCTGACAGGGGGTCGGGATGGCTACACCTTC. The V gene is TRBV18, the J gene TRBJ1-2; 9 positions match TRBD1. Germline lookup yields CDR1 KGHSH and CDR2 LQKENI. The CDR3 consists of 15 residues. The V gene end was trimmed by 3 bases and the J gene end by 6 bases; junction bases not matched to a gene: 8.

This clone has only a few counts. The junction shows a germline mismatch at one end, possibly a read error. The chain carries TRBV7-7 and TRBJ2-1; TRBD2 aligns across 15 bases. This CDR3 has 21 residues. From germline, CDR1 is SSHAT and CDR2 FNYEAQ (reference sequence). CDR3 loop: CASSPIFWTSGGASSYNEQFF. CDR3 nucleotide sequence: TGTGCTAGCAGCCCCATATTTTGGACTAGCGGGGGGGCGAGCTCCTACAATGAGCAGTTCTTC.

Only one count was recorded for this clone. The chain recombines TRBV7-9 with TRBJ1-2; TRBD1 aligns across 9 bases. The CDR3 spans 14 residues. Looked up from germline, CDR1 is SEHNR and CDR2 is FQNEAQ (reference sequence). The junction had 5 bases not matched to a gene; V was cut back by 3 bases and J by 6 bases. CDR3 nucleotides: TGTGCCAGCAGCTTTAGGAGACAGGGGGATGGCTACACCTTC. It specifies CASSFRRQGDGYTF.

The CDR3 spells CATSRAGTGDEKLFF. The CDR3 region has the DNA TGTGCCACCAGCAGAGCCGGGACAGGTGATGAAAAACTGTTTTTT. This rearrangement joins TRBV15 to TRBJ1-4; TRBD1 matches 8 bases. Trimming removed 1 base from V and 6 bases from J; junction bases left unmatched: 4. CDR1 LNHNV and CDR2 YYDKDF come from the germline V gene (reference sequence). The CDR3 has 15 residues.

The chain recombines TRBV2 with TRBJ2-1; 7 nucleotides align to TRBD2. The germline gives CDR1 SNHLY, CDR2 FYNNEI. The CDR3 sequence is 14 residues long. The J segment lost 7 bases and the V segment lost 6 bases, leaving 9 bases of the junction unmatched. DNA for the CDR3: TGTGCCAGCAGCAGACTGACTAGCCAAAATGAGCAGTTCTTC. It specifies CASSRLTSQNEQFF. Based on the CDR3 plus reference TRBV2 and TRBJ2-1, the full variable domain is EPEVTQTPSHQVTQMGQEVILRCVPISNHLYFYWYRQILGQKVEFLVSFYNNEISEKSEIFDDQFSVERPDGSNFTLKIRSTKLEDSAMYFCASSRLTSQNEQFFGPGTRLTVL.

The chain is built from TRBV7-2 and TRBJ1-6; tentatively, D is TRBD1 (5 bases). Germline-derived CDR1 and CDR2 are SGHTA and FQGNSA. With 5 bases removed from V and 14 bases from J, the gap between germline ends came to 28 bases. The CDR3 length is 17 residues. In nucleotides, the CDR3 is TGTGCCAGCAGCCTAACGTCTATTGCAGGGTCGAGTCCTTCCCTCCACTTT. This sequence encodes CASSLTSIAGSSPSLHF.

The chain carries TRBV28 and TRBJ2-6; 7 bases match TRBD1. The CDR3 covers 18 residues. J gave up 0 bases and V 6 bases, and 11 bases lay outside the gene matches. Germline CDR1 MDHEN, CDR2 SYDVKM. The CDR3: CASSPSPGTVSGANVLTF. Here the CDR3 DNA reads TGTGCCAGCAGCCCCTCCCCCGGGACAGTCTCTGGGGCCAACGTCCTGACTTTC. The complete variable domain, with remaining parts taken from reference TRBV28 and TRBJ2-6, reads DVKVTQSSRYLVKRTGEKVFLECVQDMDHENMFWYRQDPGLGLRLIYFSYDVKMKEKGDIPEGYSVSREKKERFSLILESASTNQTSMYLCASSPSPGTVSGANVLTFGAGSRLTVL.

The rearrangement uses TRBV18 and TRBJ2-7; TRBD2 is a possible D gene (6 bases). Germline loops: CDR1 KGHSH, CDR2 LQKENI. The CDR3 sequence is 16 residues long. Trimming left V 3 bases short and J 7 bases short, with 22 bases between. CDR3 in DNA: TGTGCCAGCTCACCCTCAATTGCGGGGTTGAGTAGAGAGCAGTACTTC. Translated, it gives CASSPSIAGLSREQYF.

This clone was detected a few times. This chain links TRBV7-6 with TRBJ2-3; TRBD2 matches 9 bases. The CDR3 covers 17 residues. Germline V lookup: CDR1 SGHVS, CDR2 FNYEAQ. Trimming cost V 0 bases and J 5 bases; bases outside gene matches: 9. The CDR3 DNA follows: TGTGCCAGCAGCTTAGCAGTCCCTAGCGGGATCGGAGATACGCAGTATTTT. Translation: CASSLAVPSGIGDTQYF.

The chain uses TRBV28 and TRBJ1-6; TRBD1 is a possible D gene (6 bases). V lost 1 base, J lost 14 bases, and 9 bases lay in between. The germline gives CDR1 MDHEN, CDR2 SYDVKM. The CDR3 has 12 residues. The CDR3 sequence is CASSLLGDTLHF. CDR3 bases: TGTGCCAGCAGTTTATTAGGGGACACCCTCCACTTT.

CDR3 sequence: CASSLILGDTQYF. The CDR3 coding sequence is TGCGCCAGCAGCTTGATTCTCGGAGATACGCAGTATTTT. The chain links TRBV5-1 to TRBJ2-3; D is unresolved. The CDR3 is made up of 13 amino acids. Trimming pared 1 base from V and 5 bases from J, leaving 8 bases between. Germline V gene sequence: CDR1 SGHRS, CDR2 YFSETQ.

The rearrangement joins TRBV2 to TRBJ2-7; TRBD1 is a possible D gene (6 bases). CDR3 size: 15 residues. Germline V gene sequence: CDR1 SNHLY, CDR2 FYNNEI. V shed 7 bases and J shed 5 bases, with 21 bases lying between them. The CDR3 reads CASTDSRVIVNEQYF. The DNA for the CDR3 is TGTGCCAGCACGGACAGTCGTGTTATTGTTAACGAGCAGTACTTC.

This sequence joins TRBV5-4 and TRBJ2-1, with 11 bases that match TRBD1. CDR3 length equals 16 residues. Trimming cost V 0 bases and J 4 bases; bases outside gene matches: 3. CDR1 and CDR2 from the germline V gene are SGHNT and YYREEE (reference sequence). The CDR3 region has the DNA TGTGCCAGCAGCTTGGATGGGACAGGGGGATACAATGAGCAGTTCTTC. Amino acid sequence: CASSLDGTGGYNEQFF.

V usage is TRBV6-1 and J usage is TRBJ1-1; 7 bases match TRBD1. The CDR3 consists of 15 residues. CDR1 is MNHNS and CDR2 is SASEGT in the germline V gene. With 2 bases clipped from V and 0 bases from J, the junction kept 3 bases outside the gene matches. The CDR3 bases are TGTGCCAGCAGTGAACCCGGGACAGTGAACACTGAAGCTTTCTTT. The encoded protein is CASSEPGTVNTEAFF.

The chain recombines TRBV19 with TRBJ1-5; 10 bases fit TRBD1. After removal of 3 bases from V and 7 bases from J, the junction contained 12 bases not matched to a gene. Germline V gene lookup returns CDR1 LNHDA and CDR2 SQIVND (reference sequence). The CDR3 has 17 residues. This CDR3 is CASSIARDRGREQPQHF. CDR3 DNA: TGTGCCAGTAGTATCGCCCGGGACAGGGGACGAGAGCAGCCCCAGCATTTT.

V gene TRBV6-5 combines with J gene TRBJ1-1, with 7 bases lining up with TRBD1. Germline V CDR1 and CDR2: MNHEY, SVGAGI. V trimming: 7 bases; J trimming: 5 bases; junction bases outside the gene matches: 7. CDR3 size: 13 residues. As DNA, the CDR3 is TGTGCCAGCACGAAGTCAGGGGGGACTGAAGCTTTCTTT. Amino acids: CASTKSGGTEAFF.

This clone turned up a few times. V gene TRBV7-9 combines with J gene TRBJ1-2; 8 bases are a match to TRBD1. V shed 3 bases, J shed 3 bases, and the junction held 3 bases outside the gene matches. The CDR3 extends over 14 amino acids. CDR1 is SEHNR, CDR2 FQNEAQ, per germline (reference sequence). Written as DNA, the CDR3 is TGTGCCAGCAGCTTTGACAGGGGTGACTATGGCTACACCTTC. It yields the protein CASSFDRGDYGYTF.

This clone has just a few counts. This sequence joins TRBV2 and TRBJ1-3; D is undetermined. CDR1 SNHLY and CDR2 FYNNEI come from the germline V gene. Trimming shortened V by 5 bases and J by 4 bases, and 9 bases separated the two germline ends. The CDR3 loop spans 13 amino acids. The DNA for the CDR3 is TGTGCCAGCAGTATGCGGGGAGGAAACACCATATATTTT. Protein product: CASSMRGGNTIYF.

CDR3: CASSFGPGQGARSNQPQHF. The CDR3 bases are TGTGCCAGCAGCTTTGGCCCGGGACAGGGGGCGAGGAGCAATCAGCCCCAGCATTTT. The chain carries TRBV7-8 and TRBJ1-5; 12 nucleotides match TRBD1. The V segment lost 3 bases and the J segment 1 base; nucleotides outside the gene matches: 10. The CDR3 spans 19 residues. Germline V gene lookup returns CDR1 SGHVS and CDR2 FQNEAQ. The variable domain in full, completed from reference TRBV7-8 and TRBJ1-5, reads GAGVSQSPRYKVAKRGQDVALRCDPISGHVSLFWYQQALGQGPEFLTYFQNEAQLDKSGLPSDRFFAERPEGSVSTLKIQRTQQEDSAVYLCASSFGPGQGARSNQPQHFGDGTRLSIL.

Here the CDR3 reads CASSELGYNSPLHF. The CDR3 bases are TGTGCCAGCAGTGAACTCGGGTATAATTCACCCCTCCACTTT. The chain links TRBV6-1 to TRBJ1-6; no firm D call. Germline V lookup: CDR1 MNHNS, CDR2 SASEGT. This CDR3 is built from 14 residues. Deletions cut 2 bases from V and 4 bases from J, with 6 bases between.